Only a few counts were recorded for the clone carrying this T cell receptor beta chain. This record comes from a study of T-cell memory formation after mild COVID-19. One entry per CDR3 protein, called by TCRdb with MiXCR from the 5' RACE reads. This table holds 150,000 to 200,000 distinct CDR3 sequences, 20% to 25% found once. Germline CDR1 MNHEY, CDR2 SVGEGT. The V gene lost 6 bases and the J gene lost 0 bases, with 18 bases spanning the gap. The CDR3 consists of 18 residues. The clonotype originates from an adult woman who had mild COVID-19 (a few samples of this study predate the infection). Cell type and time point are not known. The sample consisted of PBMCs or a T cell subset sorted from them (not recorded which). This rearrangement joins TRBV6-2 or TRBV6-3 to TRBJ2-6, with D maybe TRBD1 (6 bases). The CDR3 loop reads CASSITGTINSGANVLTF. CDR3 DNA: TGTGCCAGCAGCATTACGGGGACAATCAACTCTGGGGCCAACGTCCTGACTTTC.